A single sample gave rise to the 5 T cell receptor beta chains below, sequenced in a study of blood T cell repertoires in COVID-19. The assay was immunoSEQ multiplex PCR, and TCRdb's table has in-frame clones only and misses some. The repertoire includes 220,000 or so clones, 75% to 85% of them detected once, and 7.5% to 9.5% sits in the top ten. The specimen was peripheral blood. The source of these receptors is an elderly woman with COVID-19, enrolled during active disease.

The chain is built from TRBV5-1 and TRBJ2-6, with D tentatively TRBD1 (5 bases). Between the trimmed V and J ends, which lost 7 bases and 0 bases, there was a span of 8 bases. CDR3 size: 14 residues. The germline V gene has CDR1 SGHRS and CDR2 YFSETQ. CDR3 sequence: CASLRDSGANVLTF. The CDR3 region has the DNA TGCGCCAGCCTCAGGGACTCTGGGGCCAACGTCCTGACTTTC.

The chain uses TRBV7-3 and TRBJ2-2; the match to TRBD1 covers 7 bases. Losses at the gene ends were 6 bases for V and 6 bases for J; bases not matched to a gene: 10. This CDR3 has 15 residues. The germline CDR1 and CDR2 sequences are SGHTA and FQGTGA. CDR3 bases: TGTGCCAGCAGTTCCGACAGGGTTGAGGCCGGGGAGCTGTTTTTT. This translates into CASSSDRVEAGELFF.

This chain joins TRBV18 and TRBJ2-7, with TRBD1 identical over 7 bases. The CDR3 covers 14 residues. The V and J ends lost 3 bases and 5 bases, in that order; junction bases with no gene match: 7. From germline, CDR1 is KGHSH and CDR2 LQKENI. DNA for the CDR3: TGTGCCAGCTCACCGCGGACAGGAGACAACGAGCAGTACTTC. Translation gives CASSPRTGDNEQYF.

The V gene is TRBV4-1, the J gene TRBJ1-1; no clear D. The ends were cut back, 4 bases at V and 0 bases at J, with 9 bases in the middle. The CDR3 length is 14 residues. Germline values: CDR1 MGHRA, CDR2 YSYEKL. The CDR3 protein is CASSPNTMNTEAFF. The CDR3 DNA reads as TGCGCCAGCAGCCCGAACACGATGAACACTGAAGCTTTCTTT.

The chain is built from TRBV5-1 and TRBJ2-7; 13 nucleotides agree with TRBD2. Looked up from germline, CDR1 is SGHRS and CDR2 is YFSETQ. The CDR3 runs 15 residues. Trimming at V came to 0 bases and at J to 4 bases, leaving 1 base not matched to a gene. CDR3 coding DNA: TGCGCCAGCAGCTTGGGGGGACTAGCGGGATACGAGCAGTACTTC. Protein sequence: CASSLGGLAGYEQYF.